This TCR beta chain originates from a study of shared clonotypes between healthy human individuals. Overall study findings and caveats: Clonotypes shared by all four donors outscored non-shared clonotypes in generation probability. At large depth, rarefaction still showed sorted-subset sequencing to be incomplete.

With regard to this clone: Its antigen is unknown.

This CDR3 has 16 amino acids. Trimming left V 0 bases short and J 1 base short, with 13 bases between. CDR1 is SGHNT and CDR2 is YYREEE in the germline V gene (reference sequence). Per the original data handling: Junction-only immunoSEQ sequences carried no quality scores, so filtering differed. Data came from immunoSEQ multiplex PCR; TCRdb stores just in-frame clones and leaves some out. That table gives V, J and clone size, and the DNA gave D and trimming. The data contain 750,000 to 1,000,000 clones, 80% to 95% of them singletons. Naive CD8 cells, CD45RO-negative and positively selected for CCR7, excluded terminally differentiated effector memory CD45RA+ cells.

The TCR sequence derives from a man aged 25 to 45 in good health. The chain has TRBV5-4 and TRBJ2-5; maybe TRBD2 (6 bases). Sequencing was done on a sample of naive CD8+ T cells sorted from blood. In DNA form, the CDR3 reads TGTGCCAGCAGCTTGGCCGAGGACTACCTCCAAGAGACCCAGTACTTC. It encodes CASSLAEDYLQETQYF.